The clone carrying this TCR beta chain has ten or more counts. This sample stems from a study of naive and memory T cell subsets. The beta constant-region primer was an equimolar mix of two oligonucleotides covering TRBC1 and TRBC2. Four rounds of PCR amplified the ligated cDNA using nested alpha and beta constant-region primers plus SP2. TCRdb used MiXCR to reprocess the UMI-ligation and nested PCR reads, holding one entry per CDR3 protein. The table shows some 83,000 distinct CDR3 sequences, with roughly 9.2% occurring only once. Germline V gene sequence: CDR1 MDHEN, CDR2 SYDVKM. Between the trimmed V and J ends, which lost 6 bases and 2 bases, there was a span of 17 bases. The CDR3 runs to 16 residues.

The origin of this receptor is a human donor in good health. The J gene is TRBJ1-5, the V gene TRBV28, with D possibly matching TRBD1 (5 bases). The specimen sequenced was naive CD8+ T cells from blood. The CDR3 loop is CASRPTARRGNQPQHF. CDR3 coding DNA: TGTGCCAGCAGACCCACGGCCCGCAGGGGCAATCAGCCCCAGCATTTT. The variable domain in full, completed from reference TRBV28 and TRBJ1-5, reads DVKVTQSSRYLVKRTGEKVFLECVQDMDHENMFWYRQDPGLGLRLIYFSYDVKMKEKGDIPEGYSVSREKKERFSLILESASTNQTSMYLCASRPTARRGNQPQHFGDGTRLSIL.